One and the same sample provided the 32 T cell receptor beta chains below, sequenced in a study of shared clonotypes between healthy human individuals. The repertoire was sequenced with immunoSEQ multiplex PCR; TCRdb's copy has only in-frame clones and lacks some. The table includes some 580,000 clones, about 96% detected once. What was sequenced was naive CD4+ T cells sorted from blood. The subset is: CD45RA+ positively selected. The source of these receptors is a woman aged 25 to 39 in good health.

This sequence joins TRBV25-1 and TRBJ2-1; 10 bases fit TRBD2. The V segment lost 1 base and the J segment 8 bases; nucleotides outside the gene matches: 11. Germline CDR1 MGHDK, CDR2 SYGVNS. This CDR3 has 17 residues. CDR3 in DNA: TGTGCCAGCAGTGAATCAAAGCGGGAGGGAACGTGGGATGAGCAGTTCTTC. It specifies CASSESKREGTWDEQFF.

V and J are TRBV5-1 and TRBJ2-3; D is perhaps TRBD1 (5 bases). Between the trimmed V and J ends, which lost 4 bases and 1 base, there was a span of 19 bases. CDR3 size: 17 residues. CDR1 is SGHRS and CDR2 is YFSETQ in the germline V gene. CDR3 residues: CASSLIQGTSGTDTQYF. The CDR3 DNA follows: TGCGCCAGCAGCCTAATCCAGGGAACCTCTGGCACAGATACGCAGTATTTT. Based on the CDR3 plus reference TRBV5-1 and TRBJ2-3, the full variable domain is KAGVTQTPRYLIKTRGQQVTLSCSPISGHRSVSWYQQTPGQGLQFLFEYFSETQRNKGNFPGRFSGRQFSNSRSEMNVSTLELGDSALYLCASSLIQGTSGTDTQYFGPGTRLTVL.

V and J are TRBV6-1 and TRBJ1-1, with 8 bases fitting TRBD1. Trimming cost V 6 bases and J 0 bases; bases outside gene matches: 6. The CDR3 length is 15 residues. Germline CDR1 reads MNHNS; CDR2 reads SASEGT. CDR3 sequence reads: CASRPATGVNTEAFF. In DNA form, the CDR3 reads TGTGCCAGCAGACCCGCGACAGGGGTGAACACTGAAGCTTTCTTT.

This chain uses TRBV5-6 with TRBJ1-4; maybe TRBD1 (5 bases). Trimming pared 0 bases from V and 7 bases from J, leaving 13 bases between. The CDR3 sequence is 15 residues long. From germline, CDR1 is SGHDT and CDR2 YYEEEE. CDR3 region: CASSLVQGEGEKLFF. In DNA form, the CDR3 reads TGTGCCAGCAGCTTGGTGCAGGGCGAGGGTGAAAAACTGTTTTTT.

The CDR3 DNA reads TGTGCCAGCAGTGAATTGGGCCCACTGAACACTGAAGCTTTCTTT. Translation gives CASSELGPLNTEAFF. V usage is TRBV25-1 and J usage is TRBJ1-1; D remains unclear. With 1 base removed from V and 0 bases from J, the gap between germline ends came to 9 bases. The germline V gene encodes CDR1 MGHDK and CDR2 SYGVNS. The length of the CDR3 is 15 residues.

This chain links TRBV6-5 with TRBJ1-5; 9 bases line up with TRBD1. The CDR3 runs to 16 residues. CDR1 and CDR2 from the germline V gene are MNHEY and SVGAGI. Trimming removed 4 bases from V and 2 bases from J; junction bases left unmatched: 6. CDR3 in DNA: TGTGCCAGCAGTTCCGGACAGGGGTTAGGCAATCAGCCCCAGCATTTT. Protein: CASSSGQGLGNQPQHF.

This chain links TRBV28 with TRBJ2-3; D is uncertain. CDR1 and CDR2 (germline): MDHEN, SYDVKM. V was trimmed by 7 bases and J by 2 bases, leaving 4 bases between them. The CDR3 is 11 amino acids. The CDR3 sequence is CASTDTDTQYF. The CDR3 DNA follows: TGTGCCAGCACCGACACAGATACGCAGTATTTT.

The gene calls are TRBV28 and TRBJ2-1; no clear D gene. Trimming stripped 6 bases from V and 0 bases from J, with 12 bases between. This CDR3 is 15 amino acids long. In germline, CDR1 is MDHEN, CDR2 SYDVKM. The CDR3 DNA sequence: TGTGCCAGCAGCCATGACTTGAGCTCCTACAATGAGCAGTTCTTC. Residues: CASSHDLSSYNEQFF.

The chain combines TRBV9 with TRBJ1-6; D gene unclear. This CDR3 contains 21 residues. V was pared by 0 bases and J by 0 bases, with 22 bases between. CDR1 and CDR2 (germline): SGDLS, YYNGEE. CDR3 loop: CASSVEGGWSPRSSYNSPLHF. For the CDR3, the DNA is TGTGCCAGCAGCGTAGAGGGCGGGTGGAGTCCGAGAAGCTCCTATAATTCACCCCTCCACTTT.

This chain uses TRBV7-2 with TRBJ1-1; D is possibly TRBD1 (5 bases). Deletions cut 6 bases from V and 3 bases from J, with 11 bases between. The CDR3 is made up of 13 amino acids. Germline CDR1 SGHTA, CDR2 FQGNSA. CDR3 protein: CASRLGGDTEAFF. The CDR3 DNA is TGTGCCAGCAGACTGGGGGGGGACACTGAAGCTTTCTTT. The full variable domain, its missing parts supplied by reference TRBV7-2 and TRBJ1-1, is GAGVSQSPSNKVTEKGKDVELRCDPISGHTALYWYRQSLGQGLEFLIYFQGNSAPDKSGLPSDRFSAERTGGSVSTLTIQRTQQEDSAVYLCASRLGGDTEAFFGQGTRLTVV.

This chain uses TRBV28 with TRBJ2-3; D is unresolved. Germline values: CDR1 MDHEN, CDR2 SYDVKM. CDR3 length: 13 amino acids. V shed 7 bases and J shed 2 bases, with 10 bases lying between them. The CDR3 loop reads CASTSGHTDTQYF. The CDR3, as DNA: TGTGCCAGCACCTCCGGCCACACAGATACGCAGTATTTT. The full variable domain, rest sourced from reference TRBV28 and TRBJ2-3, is DVKVTQSSRYLVKRTGEKVFLECVQDMDHENMFWYRQDPGLGLRLIYFSYDVKMKEKGDIPEGYSVSREKKERFSLILESASTNQTSMYLCASTSGHTDTQYFGPGTRLTVL.

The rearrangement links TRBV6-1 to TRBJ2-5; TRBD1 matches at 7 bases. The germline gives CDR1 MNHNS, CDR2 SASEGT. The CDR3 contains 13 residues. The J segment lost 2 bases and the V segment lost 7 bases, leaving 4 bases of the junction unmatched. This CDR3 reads CASTGDRQETQYF. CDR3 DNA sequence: TGTGCCAGCACAGGGGACAGACAAGAGACCCAGTACTTC.

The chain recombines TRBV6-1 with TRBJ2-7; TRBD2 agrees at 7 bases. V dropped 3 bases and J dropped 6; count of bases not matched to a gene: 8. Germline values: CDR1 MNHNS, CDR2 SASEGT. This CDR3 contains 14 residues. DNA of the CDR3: TGTGCCAGCAGTGATGGTGCGGGAGTTGGCGAGCAGTACTTC. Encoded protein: CASSDGAGVGEQYF.

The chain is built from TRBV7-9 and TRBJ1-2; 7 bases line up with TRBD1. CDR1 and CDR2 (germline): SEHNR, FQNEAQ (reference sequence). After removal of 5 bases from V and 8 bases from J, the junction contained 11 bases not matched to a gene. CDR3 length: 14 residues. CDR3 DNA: TGTGCCAGCAGCCCAGGGGGGGATCCCTTAGGCTACACCTTC. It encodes CASSPGGDPLGYTF. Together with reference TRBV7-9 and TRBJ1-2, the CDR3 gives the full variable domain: DTGVSQNPRHKITKRGQNVTFRCDPISEHNRLYWYRQTLGQGPEFLTYFQNEAQLEKSRLLSDRFSAERPKGSFSTLEIQRTEQGDSAMYLCASSPGGDPLGYTFGSGTRLTVV.

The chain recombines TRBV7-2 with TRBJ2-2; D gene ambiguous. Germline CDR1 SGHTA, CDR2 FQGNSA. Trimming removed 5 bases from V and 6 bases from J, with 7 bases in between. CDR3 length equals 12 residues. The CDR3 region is CASSPFSGELFF. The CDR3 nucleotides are TGTGCCAGCAGCCCGTTCTCCGGGGAGCTGTTTTTT.

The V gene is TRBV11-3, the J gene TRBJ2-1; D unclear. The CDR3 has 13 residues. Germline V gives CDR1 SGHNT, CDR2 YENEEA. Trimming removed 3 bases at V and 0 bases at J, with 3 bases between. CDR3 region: CASSLASYNEQFF. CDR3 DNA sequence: TGTGCCAGCAGCTTGGCCTCCTACAATGAGCAGTTCTTC.

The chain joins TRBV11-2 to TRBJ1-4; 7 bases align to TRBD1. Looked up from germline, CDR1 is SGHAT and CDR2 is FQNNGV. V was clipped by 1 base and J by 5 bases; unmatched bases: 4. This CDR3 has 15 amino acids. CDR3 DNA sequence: TGTGCCAGCAGCTTAGGGGACAGCCCGAATGAAAAACTGTTTTTT. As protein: CASSLGDSPNEKLFF.

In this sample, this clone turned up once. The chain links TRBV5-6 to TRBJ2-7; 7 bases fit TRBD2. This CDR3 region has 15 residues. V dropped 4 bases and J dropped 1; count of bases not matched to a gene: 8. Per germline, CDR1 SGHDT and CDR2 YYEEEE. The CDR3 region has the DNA TGTGCCAGCAGCAGCAGCGGGATGCTGTCCTACGAGCAGTACTTC. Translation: CASSSSGMLSYEQYF.

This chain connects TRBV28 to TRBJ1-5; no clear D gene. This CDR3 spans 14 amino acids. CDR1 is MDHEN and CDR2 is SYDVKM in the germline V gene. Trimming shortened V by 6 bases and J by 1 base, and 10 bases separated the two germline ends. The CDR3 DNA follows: TGTGCCAGCAGCTGGCCCATGAGCAATCAGCCCCAGCATTTT. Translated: CASSWPMSNQPQHF.

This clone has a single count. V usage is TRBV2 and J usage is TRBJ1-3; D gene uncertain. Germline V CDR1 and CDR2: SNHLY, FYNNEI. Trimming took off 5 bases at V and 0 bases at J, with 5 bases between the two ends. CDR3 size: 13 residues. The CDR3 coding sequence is TGTGCCAGCAGTCGACTCTCTGGAAACACCATATATTTT. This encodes CASSRLSGNTIYF.

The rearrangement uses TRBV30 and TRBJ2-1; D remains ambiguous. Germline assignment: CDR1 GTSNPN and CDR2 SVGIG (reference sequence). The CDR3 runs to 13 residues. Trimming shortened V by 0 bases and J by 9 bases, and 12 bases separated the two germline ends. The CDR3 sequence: CAWSVGVLGEQFF. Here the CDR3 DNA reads TGTGCCTGGAGTGTTGGAGTGCTAGGTGAGCAGTTCTTC. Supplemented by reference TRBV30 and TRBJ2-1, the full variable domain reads SQTIHQWPATLVQPVGSPLSLECTVEGTSNPNLYWYRQAAGRGLQLLFYSVGIGQISSEVPQNLSASRPQDRQFILSSKKLLLSDSGFYLCAWSVGVLGEQFFGPGTRLTVL.

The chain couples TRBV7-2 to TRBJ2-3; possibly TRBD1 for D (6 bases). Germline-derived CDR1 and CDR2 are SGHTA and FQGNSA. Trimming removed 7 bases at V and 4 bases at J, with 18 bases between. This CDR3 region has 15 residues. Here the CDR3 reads CASTSGQPGADTQYF. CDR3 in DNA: TGTGCCAGCACTTCAGGACAGCCCGGGGCAGATACGCAGTATTTT.

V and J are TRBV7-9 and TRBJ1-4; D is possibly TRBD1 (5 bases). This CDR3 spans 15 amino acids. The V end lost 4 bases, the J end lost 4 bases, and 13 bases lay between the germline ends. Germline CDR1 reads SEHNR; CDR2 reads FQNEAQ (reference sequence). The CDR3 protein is CASSYGDGRNEKLFF. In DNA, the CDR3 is TGTGCCAGCAGCTATGGGGACGGCCGTAATGAAAAACTGTTTTTT. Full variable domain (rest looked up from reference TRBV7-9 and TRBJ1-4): DTGVSQNPRHKITKRGQNVTFRCDPISEHNRLYWYRQTLGQGPEFLTYFQNEAQLEKSRLLSDRFSAERPKGSFSTLEIQRTEQGDSAMYLCASSYGDGRNEKLFFGSGTQLSVL.

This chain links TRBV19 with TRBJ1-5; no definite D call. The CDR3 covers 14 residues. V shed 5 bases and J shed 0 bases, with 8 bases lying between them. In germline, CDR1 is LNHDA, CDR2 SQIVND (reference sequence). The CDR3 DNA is TGTGCCAGTAGTGCAACGGTTAGCAATCAGCCCCAGCATTTT. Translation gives CASSATVSNQPQHF.

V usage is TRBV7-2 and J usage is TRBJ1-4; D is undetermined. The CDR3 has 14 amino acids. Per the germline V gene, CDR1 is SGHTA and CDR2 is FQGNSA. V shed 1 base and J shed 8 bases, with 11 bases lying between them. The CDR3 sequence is CASSLGQAQEKLFF. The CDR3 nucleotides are TGTGCCAGCAGCTTAGGGCAGGCCCAGGAAAAACTGTTTTTT.

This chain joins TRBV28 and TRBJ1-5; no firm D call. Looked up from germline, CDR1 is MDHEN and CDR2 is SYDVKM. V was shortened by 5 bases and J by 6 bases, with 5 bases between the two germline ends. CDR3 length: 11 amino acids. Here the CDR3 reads CASSRLQPQHF. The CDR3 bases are TGTGCCAGCAGTAGACTTCAGCCCCAGCATTTT.

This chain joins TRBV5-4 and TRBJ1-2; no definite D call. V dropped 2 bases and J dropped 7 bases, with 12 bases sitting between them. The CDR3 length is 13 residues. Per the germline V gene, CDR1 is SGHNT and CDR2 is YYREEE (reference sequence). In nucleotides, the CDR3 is TGTGCCAGCAGCTTCAGATCGGGGTCTGGCTACACCTTC. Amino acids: CASSFRSGSGYTF.

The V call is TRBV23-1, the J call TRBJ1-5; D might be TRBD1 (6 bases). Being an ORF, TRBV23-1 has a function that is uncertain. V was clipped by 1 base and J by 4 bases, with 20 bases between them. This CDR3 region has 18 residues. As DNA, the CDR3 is TGCGCCAGCAGTCAATTTAAAGGGCAGGGGATCCCGAATCAGCCCCAGCATTTT. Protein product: CASSQFKGQGIPNQPQHF.

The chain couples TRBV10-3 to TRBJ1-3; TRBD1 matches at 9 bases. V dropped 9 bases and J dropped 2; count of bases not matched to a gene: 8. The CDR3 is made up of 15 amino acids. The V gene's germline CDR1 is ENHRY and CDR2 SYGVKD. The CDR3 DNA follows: TGTGCCATAACCCTTGGGACAGGGACTGGAAACACCATATATTTT. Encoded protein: CAITLGTGTGNTIYF.

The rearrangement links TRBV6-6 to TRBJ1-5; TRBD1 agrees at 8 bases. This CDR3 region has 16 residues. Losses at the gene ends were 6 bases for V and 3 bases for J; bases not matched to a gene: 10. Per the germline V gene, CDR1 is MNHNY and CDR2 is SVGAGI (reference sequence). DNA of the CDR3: TGTGCCAGCAGGAACCCTGGGACAGGCCTCAATCAGCCCCAGCATTTT. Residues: CASRNPGTGLNQPQHF.

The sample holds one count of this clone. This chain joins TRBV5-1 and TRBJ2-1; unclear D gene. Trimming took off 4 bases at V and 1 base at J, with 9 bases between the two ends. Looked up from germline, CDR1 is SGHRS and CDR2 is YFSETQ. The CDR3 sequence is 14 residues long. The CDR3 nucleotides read TGCGCCAGCAGCGTAGTACCATCCTACAATGAGCAGTTCTTC. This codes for CASSVVPSYNEQFF. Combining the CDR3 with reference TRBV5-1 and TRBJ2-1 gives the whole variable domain KAGVTQTPRYLIKTRGQQVTLSCSPISGHRSVSWYQQTPGQGLQFLFEYFSETQRNKGNFPGRFSGRQFSNSRSEMNVSTLELGDSALYLCASSVVPSYNEQFFGPGTRLTVL.

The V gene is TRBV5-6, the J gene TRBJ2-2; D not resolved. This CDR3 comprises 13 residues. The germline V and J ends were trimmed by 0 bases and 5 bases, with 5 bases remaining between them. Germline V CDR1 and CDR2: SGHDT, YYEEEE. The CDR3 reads CASSLDDTGELFF. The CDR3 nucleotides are TGTGCCAGCAGCTTGGACGATACCGGGGAGCTGTTTTTT.